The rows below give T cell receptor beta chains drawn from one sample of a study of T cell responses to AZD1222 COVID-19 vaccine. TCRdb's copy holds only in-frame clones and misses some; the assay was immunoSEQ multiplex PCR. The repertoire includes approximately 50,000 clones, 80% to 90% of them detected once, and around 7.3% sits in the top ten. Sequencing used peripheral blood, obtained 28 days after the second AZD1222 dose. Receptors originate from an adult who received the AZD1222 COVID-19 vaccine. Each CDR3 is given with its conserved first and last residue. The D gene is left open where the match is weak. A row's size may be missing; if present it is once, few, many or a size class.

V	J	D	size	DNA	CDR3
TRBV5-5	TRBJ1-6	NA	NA	TGTGCCAGCAGCTTGGTTCAGGGGTGGGTTTCACCCCTCCACTTT	CASSLVQGWVSPLHF
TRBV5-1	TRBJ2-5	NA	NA	TGCGCCAGCAGCTTGGTGGGAAACCAAGAGACCCAGTACTTC	CASSLVGNQETQYF
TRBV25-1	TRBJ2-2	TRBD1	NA	TGTGCCAGCAGTGAGGACAGGGTCGCCGGGGAGCTGTTTTTT	CASSEDRVAGELFF
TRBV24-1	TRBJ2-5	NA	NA	TGTGCCACCAGTGAGGACTACCAAGAGACCCAGTACTTC	CATSEDYQETQYF
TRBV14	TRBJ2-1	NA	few	TGTGCCAGCAGCCAAGTGGGTTCGTTCTACAATGAGCAGTTCTTC	CASSQVGSFYNEQFF
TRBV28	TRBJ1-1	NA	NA	TGTGCCAGCAGTTTATCAGACTGGAACACTGAAGCTTTCTTT	CASSLSDWNTEAFF
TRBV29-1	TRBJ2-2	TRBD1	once	TGCAGCGTTGGGGGACAGGGGCCCGGGGAGCTGTTTTTT	CSVGGQGPGELFF
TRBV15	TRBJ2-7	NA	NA	TGTGCCACCAGCAGAGCCGGACAGAGCTCCTACGAGCAGTACTTC	CATSRAGQSSYEQYF
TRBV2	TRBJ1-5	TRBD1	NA	TGTGCCAGCAGCGGGACAGCCGGAGACTATCAGCCCCAGCATTTT	CASSGTAGDYQPQHF
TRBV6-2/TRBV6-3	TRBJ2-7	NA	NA	TGTGCCAGCAGTTACGGGCGCCCGGTCGACGAGCAGTACTTC	CASSYGRPVDEQYF
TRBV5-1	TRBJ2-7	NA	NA	TGCGCCAGCTCCCCGGAAAATGCCTACGAGCAGTACTTC	CASSPENAYEQYF
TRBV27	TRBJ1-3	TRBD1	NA	TGTGCCAGCAGTTTATCGGCAGGGGGTGGAAACACCATATATTTT	CASSLSAGGGNTIYF
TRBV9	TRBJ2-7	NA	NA	TGTGCCAGCAGCCCCAGCCAGGGGAGCTACGAGCAGTACTTC	CASSPSQGSYEQYF
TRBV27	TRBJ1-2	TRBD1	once	TGTGCCAGCAGCCGCGGACAGGGGCACGCTGGCTACACCTTC	CASSRGQGHAGYTF
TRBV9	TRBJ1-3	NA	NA	TGTGCCAGCAGCGTAGCCCCACTTACAGGGTCGAGTGCAAACACCATATATTTT	CASSVAPLTGSSANTIYF
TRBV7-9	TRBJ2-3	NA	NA	TGTGCCAGCAGTGGTTCCAACCCTAGCACAGATACGCAGTATTTT	CASSGSNPSTDTQYF
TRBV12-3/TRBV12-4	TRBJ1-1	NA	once	TGTGCCGTATACAAGGCGGGATGGGAAGCTTTCTTT	CAVYKAGWEAFF
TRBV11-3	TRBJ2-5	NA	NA	TGTGCCAGCAGCTTTGGGGGATACCAGTACTTC	CASSFGGYQYF
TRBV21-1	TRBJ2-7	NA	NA	TGTGCCAGCAGCAAAAAACCCAGGGCGTGGGACGAGCAGTACTTC	CASSKKPRAWDEQYF
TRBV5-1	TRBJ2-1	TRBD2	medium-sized	TGCGCCAGCAGCCCGCGGACTAGCGGGAGTGCCTACAATGAGCAGTTCTTC	CASSPRTSGSAYNEQFF
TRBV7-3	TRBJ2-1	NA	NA	TGTGCCAGCAGCTCCGACACGATTTACAATGAGCAGTTCTTC	CASSSDTIYNEQFF
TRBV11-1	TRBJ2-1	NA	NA	TGTGCCAGCAGCCAAGGGGGGGTGAACTACAATGAGCAGTTCTTC	CASSQGGVNYNEQFF
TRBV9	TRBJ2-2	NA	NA	TGTGCCAGCAGCGTAGTTTCAGGGCTGCTGGCCGGGGAGCTGTTTTTT	CASSVVSGLLAGELFF
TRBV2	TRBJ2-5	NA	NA	TGTGCCAGCAGCCAGGGTGGATGGAAGACCCAGTACTTC	CASSQGGWKTQYF
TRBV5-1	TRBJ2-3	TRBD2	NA	TGCGCCAGCAAGAGCGGGGACACAGATACGCAGTATTTT	CASKSGDTDTQYF
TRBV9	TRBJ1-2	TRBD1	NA	TGTGCCAGCAGCAAAACTCTACAGGGGAACTATGGCTACACCTTC	CASSKTLQGNYGYTF
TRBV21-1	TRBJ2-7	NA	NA	TGTGCCAGCAGCAAAGTAAACAGGGGGCGCAGTATCAGCCACGAGCAGTACTTC	CASSKVNRGRSISHEQYF
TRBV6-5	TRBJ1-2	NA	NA	TGTGCCAGCAGTTACGCACAGTCGACACACTATGGCTACACCTTC	CASSYAQSTHYGYTF
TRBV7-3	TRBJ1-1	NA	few	TGTGCCAGCAGCTTCGCAAATGGTTGGCTACAGACAGTAACGGCCACTGAAGCTTTCTTT	CASSFANGWLQTVTATEAFF
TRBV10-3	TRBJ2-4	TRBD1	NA	TGTGCCATCACCTCCGGGACAGAGGGCAGCATTCAGTACTTC	CAITSGTEGSIQYF
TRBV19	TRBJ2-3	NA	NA	TGTGCCATCGCCCAAGGACACAGCACAGATACGCAGTATTTT	CAIAQGHSTDTQYF
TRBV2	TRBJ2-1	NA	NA	TGTGCCAGCAGAGCGGACGGGAATGAGCAGTTCTTC	CASRADGNEQFF
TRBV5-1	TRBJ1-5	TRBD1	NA	TGCGCCAGCAGCCCCGGACAGGGGGCAGGGCAGCCCCAGCATTTT	CASSPGQGAGQPQHF
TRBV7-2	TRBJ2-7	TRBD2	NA	TGTGCCAGCAGCTTTTCGCTAGCGGGAGGCGAGCAGTACTTC	CASSFSLAGGEQYF
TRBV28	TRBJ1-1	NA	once	TGTGCCAGCACCTCCCCGGGTGGCACTGAAGCTTTCTTT	CASTSPGGTEAFF
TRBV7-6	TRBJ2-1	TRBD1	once	TGTGCCAGCAGCTTAGGAGGGACAGGGCACAATGAGCAGTTCTTC	CASSLGGTGHNEQFF
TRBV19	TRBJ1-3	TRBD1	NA	TGTGCCACCTCCCGCGGCCTGGGACAGGGTGGACCTGGAAACACCATATATTTT	CATSRGLGQGGPGNTIYF
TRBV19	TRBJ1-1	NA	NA	TGTGCCAGTAGTACGCCCGGGGCGGGAGCTTTCTTT	CASSTPGAGAFF
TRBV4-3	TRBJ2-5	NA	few	TGCGCCAGCAGCCAAGATTTGCGGGAGACCCAGTACTTC	CASSQDLRETQYF
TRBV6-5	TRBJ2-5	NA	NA	TGTGCCAGCAGTTCCCAAGAGACCCAGTACTTC	CASSSQETQYF